This T cell receptor beta chain appears in the sequencing data of a study of T cells in Graves' hyperthyroidism and ophthalmopathy. The definition of stable Graves' hyperthyroidism was no ophthalmopathy progression within 18 months. This clonotype was seen a handful of times. Template material for amplifying TCR beta CDR3 regions consisted of RNA transcripts. The HTBI set primed first-round TCR CDR3 RT-PCR. One entry per CDR3 protein results from TCRdb running MiXCR on the multiplex PCR reads. In the table there are about 720,000 distinct CDR3 sequences, roughly 15% of which are singletons. The clonotype originates from a young man with Graves' hyperthyroidism. What was sequenced was blood.

DNA for the CDR3: TGCAGCGTGGTGGGGGGAGGGTCGTTCAATGAGCAGTTCTTC. This codes for CSVVGGGSFNEQFF. The rearrangement links TRBV29-1 to TRBJ2-1, with TRBD2 matching 7 bases. The CDR3 is 14 residues long. Germline V gene data show CDR1 as SQVTM and CDR2 as ANQGSEA. The V and J ends lost 6 bases and 6 bases, in that order; junction bases with no gene match: 11.